These 17 T cell receptor beta chains were sequenced from one sample in a study of cytomegalovirus exposure and HLA in healthy donors. In the PCR, 60 Vbeta and 13 Jbeta primers were used. The table came from immunoSEQ multiplex PCR; TCRdb's copy has only in-frame clones and leaves some out. The sample carries 90,000 to 150,000 clones, roughly 87% recorded once. Sequenced sample: PBMCs. The receptors stem from a woman aged 18-30 years in good health and CMV-seronegative.

The chain is built from TRBV2 and TRBJ1-1, with 8 bases that match TRBD1. Germline V gene lookup returns CDR1 SNHLY and CDR2 FYNNEI. There are 12 residues in the CDR3. Germline trimming cut 6 bases from V and 8 bases from J; bases unmatched to any gene: 5. CDR3: CASRFGTGEAFF. The CDR3 DNA reads as TGTGCCAGCAGATTCGGGACAGGAGAAGCTTTCTTT.

V and J are TRBV5-1 and TRBJ2-7, with D possibly matching TRBD1 (6 bases). The CDR3 totals 13 residues. Trimming took off 0 bases at V and 5 bases at J, with 9 bases between the two ends. Germline V gene sequence: CDR1 SGHRS, CDR2 YFSETQ. CDR3 sequence (DNA): TGCGCCAGCAGCTTGGACAGGGCCAACGAGCAGTACTTC. Translated: CASSLDRANEQYF.

This chain uses TRBV28 with TRBJ2-7, with D perhaps matching TRBD1 (6 bases). This CDR3 contains 14 residues. CDR1 is MDHEN and CDR2 is SYDVKM in the germline V gene. V shed 5 bases and J shed 8 bases, with 19 bases lying between them. The CDR3 nucleotides are TGTGCCAGCAGTCCCGGGACATCCTCGCTAAAGCAGTACTTC. Its translation is CASSPGTSSLKQYF.

The CDR3 bases are TGTGCCAGCAGCTTAGCGGGCACGCCCCCTGGGCAGTTCTTC. It encodes CASSLAGTPPGQFF. The rearrangement links TRBV7-9 to TRBJ2-1, with D unresolved. V was pared by 0 bases and J by 12 bases, with 15 bases between. The CDR3 is 14 amino acids. The germline CDR1 and CDR2 sequences are SEHNR and FQNEAQ (reference sequence).

The chain joins TRBV6-6 to TRBJ1-2, with 8 bases fitting TRBD1. With 2 bases clipped from V and 3 bases from J, the junction kept 2 bases outside the gene matches. Per germline, CDR1 MNHNY and CDR2 SVGAGI (reference sequence). The CDR3 is made up of 14 amino acids. The CDR3, as DNA: TGTGCCAGCAGTTACCGGGACAGGTACTATGGCTACACCTTC. Protein sequence: CASSYRDRYYGYTF.

The chain is built from TRBV10-3 and TRBJ2-7; 8 nucleotides align to TRBD2. From germline, CDR1 is ENHRY and CDR2 SYGVKD. CDR3 length equals 15 residues. The V segment lost 6 bases and the J segment 2 bases; nucleotides outside the gene matches: 9. This chain's CDR3 is CAIRPQGSGAYEQYF. CDR3 DNA sequence: TGTGCCATCAGGCCTCAGGGTAGCGGGGCCTACGAGCAGTACTTC.

The chain employs TRBV12-5 and TRBJ2-2; 9 bases match TRBD1. The V gene end was trimmed by 6 bases and the J gene end by 4 bases; junction bases not matched to a gene: 6. The V gene's germline CDR1 is LGHNT and CDR2 FRNRAP. The CDR3 contains 15 residues. The CDR3 DNA sequence: TGTGCTAGTGGGAAGAAGACAGGGGGCACCGGGGAGCTGTTTTTT. Translation: CASGKKTGGTGELFF.

This clone was recorded once. This chain uses TRBV5-1 with TRBJ1-3; tentative D call: TRBD1 (5 bases). Trimming stripped 0 bases from V and 2 bases from J, with 6 bases between. This CDR3 spans 14 amino acids. Looked up from germline, CDR1 is SGHRS and CDR2 is YFSETQ. The CDR3 loop is CASSLVQAGNTIYF. CDR3 bases: TGCGCCAGCAGCTTGGTACAGGCTGGAAACACCATATATTTT.

V is TRBV7-9 and J is TRBJ1-1, with no clear D. CDR1 SEHNR and CDR2 FQNEAQ come from the germline V gene (reference sequence). This CDR3 region has 12 residues. The V end lost 1 base, the J end lost 11 bases, and 11 bases lay between the germline ends. CDR3 sequence reads: CASSLDVAGAFF. The CDR3 nucleotides read TGTGCCAGCAGCTTAGATGTGGCAGGTGCTTTCTTT.

The chain links TRBV7-2 to TRBJ2-5; 9 nucleotides align to TRBD2. TRBJ2-7 matches the DNA end more closely, so the J call is doubtful. This CDR3 is built from 17 residues. Germline values: CDR1 SGHTA, CDR2 FQGNSA. This chain's CDR3 is CASSSLLAGASSYEQYF. CDR3 DNA: TGTGCCAGCAGCTCACTCTTAGCGGGGGCAAGCTCCTACGAGCAGTACTTC.

The V and J genes are TRBV18 and TRBJ2-2; no definite D call. CDR1 and CDR2 from the germline V gene are KGHSH and LQKENI. The CDR3 loop spans 15 amino acids. V was clipped by 3 bases and J by 5 bases, with 13 bases between them. CDR3 loop: CASSPDSVITGELFF. For the CDR3, the DNA is TGTGCCAGCTCACCTGACTCCGTTATAACCGGGGAGCTGTTTTTT.

The chain has TRBV14 and TRBJ2-4, with D hard to call. The germline CDR1 and CDR2 sequences are SGHDN and FVKESK. CDR3 length: 15 amino acids. V was pared by 6 bases and J by 7 bases, with 19 bases between. CDR3 sequence reads: CASRYGTEPPNIQYF. The CDR3 coding sequence is TGTGCCAGCAGATACGGTACCGAGCCCCCGAACATTCAGTACTTC.

This sequence joins TRBV6-1 and TRBJ1-4; the match to TRBD1 covers 8 bases. The germline V gene has CDR1 MNHNS and CDR2 SASEGT. V was clipped by 6 bases and J by 4 bases; unmatched bases: 4. This CDR3 comprises 14 residues. CDR3 nucleotides: TGTGCCAGCAGCAGGGGGCGAGTTAATGAAAAACTGTTTTTT. Encoded protein: CASSRGRVNEKLFF.

The sample holds a few counts of this clone. The V call is TRBV27, the J call TRBJ2-1, with 7 bases fitting TRBD2. The V gene's germline CDR1 is MNHEY and CDR2 SMNVEV (reference sequence). Trimming cost V 0 bases and J 0 bases; bases outside gene matches: 2. The CDR3 loop spans 16 amino acids. The CDR3 loop is CASSLSLAVSYNEQFF. The CDR3 DNA is TGTGCCAGCAGTTTATCTCTAGCGGTCTCCTACAATGAGCAGTTCTTC.

The DNA for the CDR3 is TGTGCCATCAAAGGGGGCCTCGAGGGTCAGCCCCAGCATTTT. Its translation: CAIKGGLEGQPQHF. The V call is TRBV10-3, the J call TRBJ1-5; 7 nucleotides align to TRBD1. There are 14 residues in the CDR3. V lost 7 bases, J lost 6 bases, and 9 bases stayed unmatched. Germline-derived CDR1 and CDR2 are ENHRY and SYGVKD.

This rearrangement joins TRBV11-1 to TRBJ2-1, with TRBD2 matching over 8 bases. The CDR3 runs 17 residues. V lost 1 base and J lost 9; bases outside the gene matches: 14. CDR1 SGHAT and CDR2 FQDESV come from the germline V gene (reference sequence). The CDR3 region is CASSLGDSGTLVSEQFF. CDR3 nucleotides: TGTGCCAGCAGCTTAGGTGATAGCGGGACCTTGGTGAGTGAGCAGTTCTTC.

This chain joins TRBV7-9 and TRBJ2-7; perhaps TRBD2 as D (7 bases). The CDR3 runs to 14 residues. V lost 4 bases and J 7 bases, leaving 17 bases between the germline ends. Germline V CDR1 and CDR2: SEHNR, FQNEAQ (reference sequence). This CDR3 is CASSSRGSGGEQYF. DNA of the CDR3: TGTGCCAGCAGCTCCAGGGGATCCGGGGGGGAGCAGTACTTC.